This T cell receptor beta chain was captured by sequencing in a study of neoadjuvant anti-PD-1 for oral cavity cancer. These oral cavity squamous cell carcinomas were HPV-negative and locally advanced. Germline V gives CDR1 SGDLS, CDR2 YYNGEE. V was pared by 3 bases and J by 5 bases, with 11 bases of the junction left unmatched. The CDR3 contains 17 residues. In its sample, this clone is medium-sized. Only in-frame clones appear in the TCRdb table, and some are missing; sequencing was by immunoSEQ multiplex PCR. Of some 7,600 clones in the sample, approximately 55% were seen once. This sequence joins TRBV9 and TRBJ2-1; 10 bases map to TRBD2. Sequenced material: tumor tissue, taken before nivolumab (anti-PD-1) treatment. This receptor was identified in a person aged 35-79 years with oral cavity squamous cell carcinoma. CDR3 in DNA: TGTGCCAGCAGCGCATACGCCGGGACTAGCGCAGACAATGAGCAGTTCTTC. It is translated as CASSAYAGTSADNEQFF. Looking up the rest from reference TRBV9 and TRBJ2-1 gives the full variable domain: DSGVTQTPKHLITATGQRVTLRCSPRSGDLSVYWYQQSLDQGLQFLIQYYNGEERAKGNILERFSAQQFPDLHSELNLSSLELGDSALYFCASSAYAGTSADNEQFFGPGTRLTVL.